This T cell receptor (beta chain) was identified during a study of shared clonotypes between healthy human individuals. As for the study in general: Serving as donors were a couple of women and a few men, whose ages spanned 18 to 49.

Trimming pared 5 bases from V and 4 bases from J, leaving 14 bases between. The CDR3 is 14 residues long. CDR1 SGHAT and CDR2 FQNNGV come from the germline V gene. Several immunoSEQ plates held equal portions of the genomic DNA taken from each subset. About 30,000 T cell genomes (roughly 190 ng DNA) went into each sorted-subset replicate. Clones were read by immunoSEQ multiplex PCR, and TCRdb kept only the in-frame ones, dropping some. This sample has 1,500,000 or so clones; around 97% occur once, and the top ten carry 1% to 1.5%. Material: naive CD4+ T cells sorted from blood. Subset: CD45RA+ positively selected. The receptor was isolated from a man aged 30 to 39 in good health. The chain has TRBV11-2 and TRBJ1-1; D remains unclear. For the CDR3, the DNA is TGTGCCAGCAGCCCCCTCGCAGGTAGCACTGAAGCTTTCTTT. Residues: CASSPLAGSTEAFF. Together with reference TRBV11-2 and TRBJ1-1, the CDR3 gives the full variable domain: EAGVAQSPRYKIIEKRQSVAFWCNPISGHATLYWYQQILGQGPKLLIQFQNNGVVDDSQLPKDRFSAERLKGVDSTLKIQPAKLEDSAVYLCASSPLAGSTEAFFGQGTRLTVV.